This T cell receptor beta chain was retrieved from a study of T cell changes during pregnancy in multiple sclerosis. CDR3 length: 14 amino acids. V lost 3 bases, J lost 0 bases, and 3 bases lay in between. Germline V CDR1 and CDR2: MNHEY, SMNVEV (reference sequence). Profiling relied on immunoSEQ multiplex PCR, and the TCRdb table lists in-frame clones only, not all of them. Among more than 45,000 clones listed, roughly 90% were seen once. The sample was CD4+ T cells from peripheral blood mononuclear cells, taken after pregnancy. This clonotype was obtained from a female donor with multiple sclerosis, enrolled in a pregnancy study. The chain combines TRBV27 with TRBJ1-6; D gene ambiguous. CDR3 sequence reads: CASSFSSYNSPLHF. CDR3 nucleotide sequence: TGTGCCAGCAGTTTCAGCTCCTATAATTCACCCCTCCACTTT.